This TCR beta chain was captured in a study of spatial heterogeneity in lung cancer. Looking at the study overall: Sequenced follow-up PBMC samples came a median of roughly 25 months after resection, where available. Detected sequences consistently included more beta-chain ones than alpha-chain ones. Raw reads contained each unique TCR and UMI combination more than ten times on average.

Indicated time point: blood at routine non-recurrence follow-up after resection. This clonotype was observed many times. Its antigen is not known. In TCRdb, the 5' RACE reads were re-called with MiXCR into one record per CDR3 protein. The table lists some 35,000 distinct CDR3 sequences, 6% to 9.5% of them singletons, with roughly 8.8% in the top ten. Findings of the study overall: At tumor resection, ubiquitous expanded TCRs were detected in blood more often than later.

The CDR3 is 15 residues long. Germline CDR1 is SGHTA and CDR2 is FQGTGA. Trimming shortened V by 3 bases and J by 1 base, and 12 bases separated the two germline ends. The source is a male donor with early-stage non-small cell lung cancer. The V gene is TRBV7-3, the J gene TRBJ1-1; D remains unclear. This specimen was PBMCs, taken at follow-up. The CDR3 nucleotides read TGTGCCAGCAGCTTGGGTGGGGTTGGGAACACTGAAGCTTTCTTT. Protein product: CASSLGGVGNTEAFF.